These 21 T cell receptor beta chains were all obtained from the same sample, sequenced in a study of cytomegalovirus exposure and HLA in healthy donors. PCR employed 60 Vbeta and 13 Jbeta primers. Method: immunoSEQ multiplex PCR; TCRdb's copy keeps in-frame clones and lacks some. The sample has 130,000 to 150,000 clones; approximately 80% are singletons. Sequenced input: PBMCs. The receptors shown here come from an older woman in good health and CMV-seropositive.

J is TRBJ2-7 and V is TRBV9; 8 bases fit TRBD1. Germline CDR1 SGDLS, CDR2 YYNGEE. V was clipped by 3 bases and J by 3 bases; unmatched bases: 8. The CDR3 consists of 15 residues. CDR3 DNA sequence: TGTGCCAGCAGCGCAAGAGACAGGGGATTCTACGAGCAGTACTTC. Translating it yields CASSARDRGFYEQYF.

V usage is TRBV19 and J usage is TRBJ2-7; maybe TRBD1 (6 bases). The CDR3 has 15 residues. The V end lost 3 bases, the J end lost 2 bases, and 14 bases lay between the germline ends. Germline V gene lookup returns CDR1 LNHDA and CDR2 SQIVND (reference sequence). This CDR3 reads CASSIVPGQTYEQYF. The CDR3 bases are TGTGCCAGTAGTATTGTCCCGGGACAAACCTACGAGCAGTACTTC.

This clone appeared a single time. The chain has TRBV7-2 and TRBJ2-3; 11 bases are a match to TRBD2. The CDR3 length is 15 residues. After removal of 6 bases from V and 5 bases from J, the junction contained 7 bases not matched to a gene. The germline V gene has CDR1 SGHTA and CDR2 FQGNSA. CDR3 nucleotide sequence: TGTGCCAGCAGATTTAGCGGGAGGGCGGGAGATACGCAGTATTTT. Encoded protein: CASRFSGRAGDTQYF.

The chain employs TRBV19 and TRBJ2-5; the match to TRBD1 covers 7 bases. Germline loops: CDR1 LNHDA, CDR2 SQIVND (reference sequence). V was clipped by 3 bases and J by 13 bases; unmatched bases: 11. This CDR3 region has 13 residues. CDR3 sequence (DNA): TGTGCCAGTAGTATCCCTTCGACAGGGAGAAGGTACTTC. The encoded protein is CASSIPSTGRRYF.

CDR3 sequence (DNA): TGCGCCAGCAGCCAGGGGGAGGGTACCTATGGCTACACCTTC. Amino acid sequence: CASSQGEGTYGYTF. The V gene is TRBV4-1, the J gene TRBJ1-2, with a weak D call TRBD1 (5 bases). CDR3 size: 14 residues. CDR1 and CDR2 from the germline V gene are MGHRA and YSYEKL. Trimming took 3 bases from V and 4 from J, leaving 12 bases between them.

This clone was picked up one time. The chain couples TRBV6-5 to TRBJ2-1; 11 bases align to TRBD2. The CDR3 is made up of 15 amino acids. Trimming removed 5 bases from V and 7 bases from J; junction bases left unmatched: 7. The V gene's germline CDR1 is MNHEY and CDR2 SVGAGI. The CDR3 spells CASSPGTSGTNEQFF. The CDR3 bases are TGTGCCAGCAGTCCGGGGACTAGCGGTACGAATGAGCAGTTCTTC.

The rearrangement links TRBV5-8 to TRBJ2-1, with unresolved D. Germline V lookup: CDR1 SGHTS, CDR2 YDEGEE. Trimming took off 0 bases at V and 0 bases at J, with 4 bases between the two ends. The CDR3 contains 14 residues. The chain's CDR3 is CASSLASSYNEQFF. The CDR3 region has the DNA TGTGCCAGCAGCTTGGCGAGCTCCTACAATGAGCAGTTCTTC.

The CDR3 protein is CAWSVNPQEPQHF. The DNA of the CDR3 is TGTGCCTGGAGTGTAAATCCCCAGGAGCCCCAGCATTTT. The V gene is TRBV30, the J gene TRBJ1-5; no clear D gene. CDR3 length equals 13 residues. CDR1 and CDR2 (germline): GTSNPN, SVGIG (reference sequence). The V and J ends lost 0 bases and 8 bases respectively, with 11 bases between them.

The V call is TRBV7-2, the J call TRBJ2-3, with 13 positions matching TRBD2. With 4 bases clipped from V and 0 bases from J, the junction kept 10 bases outside the gene matches. The germline CDR1 and CDR2 sequences are SGHTA and FQGNSA. The CDR3 length is 19 residues. In DNA, the CDR3 is TGTGCCAGCAGCTACCCCGGGACTAGCGGGGCCCCTAGCACAGATACGCAGTATTTT. Its translation is CASSYPGTSGAPSTDTQYF.

The chain couples TRBV6-1 to TRBJ2-7; TRBD2 might be the D (6 bases). CDR1 and CDR2 from the germline V gene are MNHNS and SASEGT. This CDR3 contains 12 residues. With 2 bases removed from V and 4 bases from J, the gap between germline ends came to 6 bases. The CDR3 DNA sequence: TGTGCCAGCAGTGAACGGGGGTACGAGCAGTACTTC. Translating gives CASSERGYEQYF.

J is TRBJ1-4 and V is TRBV7-3; possible D gene TRBD1, 5 bases. Germline CDR1 SGHTA, CDR2 FQGTGA. The CDR3 is 13 amino acids. Trimming took off 0 bases at V and 10 bases at J, with 9 bases between the two ends. Here the CDR3 reads CASSLTPTGKLFF. As DNA, the CDR3 is TGTGCCAGCAGCTTAACCCCTACAGGAAAACTGTTTTTT.

This chain links TRBV21-1 with TRBJ2-5; the D call of TRBD1 is as the table states it, not checked on the DNA. TRBV21-1 has pseudogene status. This CDR3 comprises 15 residues. The CDR3 DNA sequence: TGTGCCAGCAGCGGACGGACAGGAATTGAGGAGACCCAGTACTTC. Protein: CASSGRTGIEETQYF.

This chain joins TRBV27 and TRBJ2-2; 10 bases line up with TRBD2. CDR1 and CDR2 from the germline V gene are MNHEY and SMNVEV (reference sequence). The trim removed 2 bases at V and 6 bases at J, leaving 0 bases unmatched. This CDR3 has 14 amino acids. This CDR3 is CASSLLAGAGELFF. The CDR3, as DNA: TGTGCCAGCAGTTTACTAGCGGGAGCCGGGGAGCTGTTTTTT.

The gene calls are TRBV4-3 and TRBJ1-6; TRBD1 aligns across 7 bases. Per the germline V gene, CDR1 is LGHNA and CDR2 is YSLEER. J gave up 8 bases and V 2 bases, and 6 bases lay outside the gene matches. The CDR3 runs to 15 residues. CDR3 residues: CASSQFSQGDSPLHF. The CDR3 DNA reads as TGCGCCAGCAGCCAATTCTCTCAGGGGGATTCACCCCTCCACTTT.

The chain employs TRBV6-5 and TRBJ2-7; weak D call: TRBD1 (6 bases). The CDR3 length is 14 residues. The ends were cut back, 5 bases at V and 0 bases at J, with 11 bases in the middle. Germline-derived CDR1 and CDR2 are MNHEY and SVGAGI. The CDR3 sequence is CASSRDTGSYEQYF. The CDR3 nucleotides read TGTGCCAGCAGTCGGGACACTGGCTCCTACGAGCAGTACTTC.

V is TRBV5-6 and J is TRBJ2-3; 12 bases align to TRBD2. The length of the CDR3 is 14 residues. J gave up 3 bases and V 7 bases, and 3 bases lay outside the gene matches. Germline V lookup: CDR1 SGHDT, CDR2 YYEEEE. This CDR3 is CASVGLAGTDTQYF. The CDR3 DNA sequence: TGTGCCAGCGTTGGACTAGCGGGGACAGATACGCAGTATTTT.

V is TRBV7-9 and J is TRBJ1-1, with D maybe TRBD1 (5 bases). Germline V CDR1 and CDR2: SEHNR, FQNEAQ (reference sequence). V lost 5 bases, J lost 1 base, and 14 bases lay in between. The CDR3 loop spans 15 amino acids. In DNA, the CDR3 is TGTGCCAGCAGCAAAATCGGGGGTCAGAACACTGAAGCTTTCTTT. Amino acids: CASSKIGGQNTEAFF.

V usage is TRBV29-1 and J usage is TRBJ2-7; 9 nucleotides line up with TRBD1. This CDR3 is built from 13 residues. V was clipped by 7 bases and J by 5 bases; unmatched bases: 9. Germline V gives CDR1 SQVTM, CDR2 ANQGSEA. As DNA, the CDR3 is TGCAGCGCAACCCGGGACAGGGATAACGAGCAGTACTTC. Residues: CSATRDRDNEQYF.

The chain is built from TRBV5-1 and TRBJ1-5; TRBD1 might be the D (5 bases). V lost 7 bases and J lost 2, with 16 bases in between. CDR1 and CDR2 from the germline V gene are SGHRS and YFSETQ. This CDR3 region has 15 residues. CDR3 DNA: TGCGCCAGCGCCCCCGACAGCCCGGGCAATCAGCCCCAGCATTTT. This gives the protein CASAPDSPGNQPQHF.

This chain uses TRBV5-8 with TRBJ1-5; unclear D gene. The CDR3 is made up of 13 amino acids. V lost 4 bases and J lost 9, with 14 bases in between. Germline V CDR1 and CDR2: SGHTS, YDEGEE. CDR3 in amino acids: CASSLPRSPPQHF. CDR3 nucleotide sequence: TGTGCCAGCAGCCTCCCCAGGTCACCGCCCCAGCATTTT. The full variable domain, in which reference TRBV5-8 and TRBJ1-5 provide the parts outside the CDR3, is EAGVTQSPTHLIKTRGQQATLRCSPISGHTSVYWYQQALGLGLQFLLWYDEGEERNRGNFPPRFSGRQFPNYSSELNVNALELEDSALYLCASSLPRSPPQHFGDGTRLSIL.

The V call is TRBV15, the J call TRBJ2-7; 9 bases map to TRBD1. The V segment lost 9 bases and the J segment 1 base; nucleotides outside the gene matches: 4. The germline V gene has CDR1 LNHNV and CDR2 YYDKDF (reference sequence). The CDR3 is 13 amino acids. The CDR3 here is CATGTGNSYEQYF. DNA of the CDR3: TGTGCCACAGGGACAGGGAATTCCTACGAGCAGTACTTC. The variable domain in full, with the rest retrieved from reference TRBV15 and TRBJ2-7, is DAMVIQNPRYQVTQFGKPVTLSCSQTLNHNVMYWYQQKSSQAPKLLFHYYDKDFNNEADTPDNFQSRRPNTSFCFLDIRSPGLGDTAMYLCATGTGNSYEQYFGPGTRLTVT.